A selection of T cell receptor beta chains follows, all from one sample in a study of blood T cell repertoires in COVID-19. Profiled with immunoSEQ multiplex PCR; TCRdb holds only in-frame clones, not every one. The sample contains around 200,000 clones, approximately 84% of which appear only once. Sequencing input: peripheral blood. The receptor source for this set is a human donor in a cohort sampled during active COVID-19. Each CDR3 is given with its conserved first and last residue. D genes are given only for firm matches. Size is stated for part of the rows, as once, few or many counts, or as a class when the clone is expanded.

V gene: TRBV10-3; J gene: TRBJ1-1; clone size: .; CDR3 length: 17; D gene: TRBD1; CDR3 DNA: TGTGCCATTTCTAGTCCCGGGACAGGGAAAAGGGACACTGAAGCTTTCTTT; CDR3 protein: CAISSPGTGKRDTEAFF
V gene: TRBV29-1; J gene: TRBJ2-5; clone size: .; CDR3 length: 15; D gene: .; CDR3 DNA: TGCAGCGTTGAACCTTCAGCAGGGTTCGAGGAGACCCAGTACTTC; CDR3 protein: CSVEPSAGFEETQYF
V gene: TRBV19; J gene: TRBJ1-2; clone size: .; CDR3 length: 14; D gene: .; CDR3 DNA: TGTGCCAGTAGTCCTAACTACCGCCCCGGTGGCTACACCTTC; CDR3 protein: CASSPNYRPGGYTF
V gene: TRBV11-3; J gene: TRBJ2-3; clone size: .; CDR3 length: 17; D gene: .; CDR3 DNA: TGTGCCAGCAGCTTAACCCGACAGGACGGCCTGACAGATACGCAGTATTTT; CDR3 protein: CASSLTRQDGLTDTQYF
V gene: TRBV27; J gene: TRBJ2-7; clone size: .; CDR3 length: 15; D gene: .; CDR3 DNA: TGTGCCAGCAGTTTAGGGGGGTCACCGCGCTACGAGCAGTACTTC; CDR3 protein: CASSLGGSPRYEQYF
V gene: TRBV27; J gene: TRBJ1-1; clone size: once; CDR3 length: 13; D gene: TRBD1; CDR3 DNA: TGTGCCAGCAGCGAGCGACAGGGATTAGTAGCTTTCTTT; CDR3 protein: CASSERQGLVAFF
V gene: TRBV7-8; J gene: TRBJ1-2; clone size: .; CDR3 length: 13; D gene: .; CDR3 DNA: TGTGCCAGCAGCTTCGGGGTAACGGGTGGCTACACCTTC; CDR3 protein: CASSFGVTGGYTF
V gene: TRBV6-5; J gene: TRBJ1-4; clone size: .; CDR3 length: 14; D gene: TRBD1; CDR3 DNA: TGTGCCAGCAGCACCGGGACAGGGAAAGGGCAACTGTTTTTT; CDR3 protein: CASSTGTGKGQLFF
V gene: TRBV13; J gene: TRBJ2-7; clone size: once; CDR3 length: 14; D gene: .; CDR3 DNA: TGTGCCAGCAGCGACCAGGGGAGCTCCTACGAGCAGTACTTC; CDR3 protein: CASSDQGSSYEQYF
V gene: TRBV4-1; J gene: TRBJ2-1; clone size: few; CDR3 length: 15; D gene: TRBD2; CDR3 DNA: TGCGCCAGCAGCCACGGGACTAGCGGGGCCAATGAGCAGTTCTTC; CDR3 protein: CASSHGTSGANEQFF
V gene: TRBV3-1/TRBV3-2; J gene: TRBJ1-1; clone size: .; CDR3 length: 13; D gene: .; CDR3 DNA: TGTGCCAGCAGCCTTAATCTTGGGACAGAAGCTTTCTTT; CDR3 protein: CASSLNLGTEAFF
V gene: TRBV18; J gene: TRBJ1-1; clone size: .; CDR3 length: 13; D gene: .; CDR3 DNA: TGTGCCAGCTCCGGCAGGGTGAACACTGAAGCTTTCTTT; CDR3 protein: CASSGRVNTEAFF
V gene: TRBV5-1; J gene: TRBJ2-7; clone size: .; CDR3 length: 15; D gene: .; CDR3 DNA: TGCGCCAGCAGACGGACCGCTTCGGGAGTGGGCGAGCAGTACTTC; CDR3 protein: CASRRTASGVGEQYF
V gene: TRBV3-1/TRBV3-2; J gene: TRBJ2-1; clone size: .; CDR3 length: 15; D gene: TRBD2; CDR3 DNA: TGTGCCAGCAGCCGGAGCGGGGGCCGCTGGGATGAGCAGTTCTTC; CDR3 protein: CASSRSGGRWDEQFF
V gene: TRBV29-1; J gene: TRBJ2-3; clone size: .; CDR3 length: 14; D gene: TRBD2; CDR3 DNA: TGCAGCGTGCGACTAGCGGGGGGTCCCGATACGCAGTATTTT; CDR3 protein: CSVRLAGGPDTQYF
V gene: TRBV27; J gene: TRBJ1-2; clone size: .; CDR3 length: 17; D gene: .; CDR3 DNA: TGTGCCAGCAGTTTATATGGACAGCCGCGTCTTCACTACGGCTACACCTTC; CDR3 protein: CASSLYGQPRLHYGYTF
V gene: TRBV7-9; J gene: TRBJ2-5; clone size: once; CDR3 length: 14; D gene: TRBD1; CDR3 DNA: TGTGCCAGCAGCTTCACCGGGACAGGGGAGACCCAGTACTTC; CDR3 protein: CASSFTGTGETQYF
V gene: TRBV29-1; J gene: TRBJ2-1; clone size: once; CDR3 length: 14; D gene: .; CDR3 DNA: TGCAGCGTTCCCGGACTTGGAGGAAACAATGAGCAGTTCTTC; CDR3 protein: CSVPGLGGNNEQFF
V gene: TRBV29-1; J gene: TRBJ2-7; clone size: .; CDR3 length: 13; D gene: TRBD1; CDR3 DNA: TGCAGCGTTGCCGGGACAGGGGAATCAACTGTATCCTTC; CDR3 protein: CSVAGTGESTVSF
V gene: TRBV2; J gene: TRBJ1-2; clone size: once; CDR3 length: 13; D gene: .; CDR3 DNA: TGTGCCAGCACAGAGCAGGGGATCTATGGCTACACCTTC; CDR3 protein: CASTEQGIYGYTF
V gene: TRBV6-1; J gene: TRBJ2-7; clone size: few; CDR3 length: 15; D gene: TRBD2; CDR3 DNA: TGTGCCAGCAGTGAATGGGGCGGGGGGCCGTCCGAGCAGTACTTC; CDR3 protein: CASSEWGGGPSEQYF
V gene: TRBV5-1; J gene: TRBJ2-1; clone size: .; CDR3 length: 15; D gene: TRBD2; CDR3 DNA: TGCGCCAGCAGCCCCACTAGCGGGGTACTCAATGAGCAGTTCTTC; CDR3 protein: CASSPTSGVLNEQFF
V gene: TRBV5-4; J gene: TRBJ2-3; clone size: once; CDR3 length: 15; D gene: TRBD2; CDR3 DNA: TGTGCCAGCAGCTTGGAAGCGGGACGCACAGATACGCAGTATTTT; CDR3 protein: CASSLEAGRTDTQYF
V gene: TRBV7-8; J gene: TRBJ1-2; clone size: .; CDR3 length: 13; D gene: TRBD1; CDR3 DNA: TGTGCCAGCAGCTTCGGGACAGTCTATGGCTACACCTTC; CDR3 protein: CASSFGTVYGYTF
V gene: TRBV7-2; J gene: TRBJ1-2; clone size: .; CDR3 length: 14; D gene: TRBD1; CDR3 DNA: TGTGCCAGCAGCGTACTCGGGACAGGGTGGAAATACACCTTC; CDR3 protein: CASSVLGTGWKYTF
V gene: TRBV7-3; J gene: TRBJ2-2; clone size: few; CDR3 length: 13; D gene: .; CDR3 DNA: TGTGCCAGCAGTACAGGGCTTACCGGGGAGCTGTTTTTT; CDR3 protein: CASSTGLTGELFF
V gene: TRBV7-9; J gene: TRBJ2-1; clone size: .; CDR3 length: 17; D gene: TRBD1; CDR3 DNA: TGTGCCAGCAGCTCCTCACACCCCGACCGGGACAGGGGATTTAAGTTCTTC; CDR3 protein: CASSSSHPDRDRGFKFF
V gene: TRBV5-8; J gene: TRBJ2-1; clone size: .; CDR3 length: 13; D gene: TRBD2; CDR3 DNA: TGTGCCACCGCGGGGGGGTTCTACAATGAGCAGTTCTTC; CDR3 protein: CATAGGFYNEQFF
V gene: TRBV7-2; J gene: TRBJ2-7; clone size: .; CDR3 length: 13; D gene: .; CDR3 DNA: TGTGCCAGCAGCAATGGGACACCCTACGAGCAGTACTTC; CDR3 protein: CASSNGTPYEQYF
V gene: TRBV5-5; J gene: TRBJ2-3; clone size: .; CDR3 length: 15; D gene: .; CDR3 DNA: TGTGCCAGCAGCTTTGTTCGGGGGAGCACAGATACGCAGTATTTT; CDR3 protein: CASSFVRGSTDTQYF
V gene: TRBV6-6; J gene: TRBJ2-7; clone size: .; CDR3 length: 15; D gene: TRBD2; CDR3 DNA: TGTGCCAGCAGCCACGGGACTAGCGGGGGTTACGAGCAGTACTTC; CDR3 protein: CASSHGTSGGYEQYF
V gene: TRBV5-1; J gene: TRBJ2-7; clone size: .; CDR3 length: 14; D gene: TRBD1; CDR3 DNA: TGCGCCAGCAGACCAGGACAGGGGGAATACGAGCAGTACTTC; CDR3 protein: CASRPGQGEYEQYF
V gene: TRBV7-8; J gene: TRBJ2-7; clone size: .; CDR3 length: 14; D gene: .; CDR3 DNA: TGTGCCAGCAGCTTAGGGCAGAGGGTTTACGAGCAGTACTTC; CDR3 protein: CASSLGQRVYEQYF
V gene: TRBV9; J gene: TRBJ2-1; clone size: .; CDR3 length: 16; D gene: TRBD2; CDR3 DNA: TGTGCCAGCAGCCCCAGGGTAGCGGGGGGGGACAATGAGCAGTTCTTC; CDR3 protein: CASSPRVAGGDNEQFF
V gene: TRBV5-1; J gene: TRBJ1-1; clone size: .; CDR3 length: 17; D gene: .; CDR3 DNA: TGCGCCAGCAGCTTGGGTCTAACAGCTATGGGGAACACTGAAGCTTTCTTT; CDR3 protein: CASSLGLTAMGNTEAFF
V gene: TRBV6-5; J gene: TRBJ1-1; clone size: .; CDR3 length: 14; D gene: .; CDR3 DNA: TGTGCCAGCAGTTACTCGGGCAGGGGAAGTGGAGCTTTCTTT; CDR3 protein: CASSYSGRGSGAFF
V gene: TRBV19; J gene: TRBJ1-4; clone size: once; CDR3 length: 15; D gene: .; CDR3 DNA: TGTGCCAGTAGCCGATCACTCGCAACTAATGAAAAACTGTTTTTT; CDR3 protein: CASSRSLATNEKLFF
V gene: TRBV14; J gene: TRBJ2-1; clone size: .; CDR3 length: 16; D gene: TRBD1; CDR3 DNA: TGTGCCAGCAGCCAAGACCCGGGACAGGGCGACAATGAGCAGTTCTTC; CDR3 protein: CASSQDPGQGDNEQFF
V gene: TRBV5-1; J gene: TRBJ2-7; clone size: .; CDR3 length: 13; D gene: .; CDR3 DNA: TGCGCCAGCAGCTTGGACAGGGCCCACGAGCAGTACTTC; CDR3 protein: CASSLDRAHEQYF